These T cell receptor beta chains were read from a single sample in a study of early T cells in non-severe SARS-CoV-2 infection. TCRdb independently ran MiXCR on the 5' RACE reads; one entry per CDR3 protein. Of 100,000 to 150,000 distinct CDR3 sequences in the sample, more than 12% were seen once. Sequenced input: whole blood. These receptors all stem from an adult who was a healthcare worker with PCR-confirmed SARS-CoV-2 infection or an uninfected control (not recorded which). CDR3s include the opening cysteine and the closing phenylalanine or tryptophan. Fields, in order: V gene, J gene, D gene, clone size, CDR3 DNA, CDR3 protein. The D gene is left open where the match is weak. The size of a clone is reported for some rows only, either as once, few or many, or as a class for expanded clones.

TRBV12-3/TRBV12-4	TRBJ2-3	TRBD2	few	TGTGCCAGCAGTTTCTTCGGGGGGACGCAGTATTTT	CASSFFGGTQYF
TRBV5-1	TRBJ2-1	.	many	TGCGCCAGCAGCTTGAAACAGCCGAGCTCCTACAATGAGCAGTTCTTC	CASSLKQPSSYNEQFF
TRBV7-2	TRBJ1-2	.	.	TGTGCCAGCACCTCATGGGATTACTATGGCTACACCTTC	CASTSWDYYGYTF
TRBV29-1	TRBJ2-5	.	.	TGCAGCGTTGGAGACGGCGGAGAGACCCAGTACTTC	CSVGDGGETQYF
TRBV19	TRBJ1-4	.	.	TGTGCCAGTAGTCTCCGACTACCCGGGGAAAAACTGTTTTTT	CASSLRLPGEKLFF
TRBV6-6	TRBJ2-7	.	few	TGTGCCAGCAGCCTCCAGCGCGCCGAGCAGTACTTC	CASSLQRAEQYF
TRBV7-2	TRBJ2-3	.	few	TGTGCCAGCAGCTTGGCAGTGAAAGATACGCAGTATTTT	CASSLAVKDTQYF
TRBV6-1	TRBJ1-3	.	many	TGTGCCAGCAGTGAAAGCCTGGACTCTGGAAACACCATATATTTT	CASSESLDSGNTIYF
TRBV29-1	TRBJ2-7	.	.	TGCAGCGTTGAGGTGGAAAATGGATACGAGCAGTACTTC	CSVEVENGYEQYF
TRBV20-1	TRBJ2-1	TRBD2	.	TGCAGTGCTAGCGGGGGGGCCAATGAGCAGTTCTTC	CSASGGANEQFF
TRBV4-1	TRBJ1-5	.	many	TGCGCCAGCAGCCAGGAATACAGGGACACGTCCCAGCATTTT	CASSQEYRDTSQHF
TRBV20-1	TRBJ1-2	.	few	TGCAGTGCCCCGATGGGGAACTATGGCTACACCTTC	CSAPMGNYGYTF
TRBV7-9	TRBJ1-3	.	once	TGTGCCAGCAGCCCCCCGATATGGGGGATCTCCTCTGGAAACACCATATATTTT	CASSPPIWGISSGNTIYF
TRBV29-1	TRBJ2-7	.	many	TGCAGCGTCACCGGGACTTCAAAGGGCGAGCAGTACTTC	CSVTGTSKGEQYF
TRBV19	TRBJ1-2	TRBD1	.	TGTGCCAGTAGTATACGGGGACAGGGGATAGATGGCTACACCTTC	CASSIRGQGIDGYTF
TRBV19	TRBJ1-5	.	once	TGTGTCAGTAGTAGGGCAGACAGGAGCAATCAGCCCCAGCATTTT	CVSSRADRSNQPQHF
TRBV20-1	TRBJ2-7	TRBD2	few	TGCAGTGCTAGACTAGCGGGGGCCTCCCTCTACGAGCAGTACTTC	CSARLAGASLYEQYF
TRBV5-1	TRBJ2-1	.	few	TGCGCCAGCACCCCGGACTCCTACAATGAGCAGTTCTTC	CASTPDSYNEQFF
TRBV7-8	TRBJ2-5	.	.	TGTGCCAGCAGCTTAGGACGGACATTCTTCAGAGAGACCCAGTACTTC	CASSLGRTFFRETQYF
TRBV30	TRBJ2-1	TRBD2	.	TGTGCCTGGAGTGTCTTAGCGGGGGGCAACAGGGAGCAGTTCTTC	CAWSVLAGGNREQFF
TRBV10-3	TRBJ2-5	TRBD2	few	TGTGCCATCAGGTCTACTAGCGGGGGGGCCCAAGAGACCCAGTACTTC	CAIRSTSGGAQETQYF
TRBV7-2	TRBJ2-7	.	.	TGTGCCAGCAGCTTATCTTTAATGAGGGCCGGGACAACCGCCTACGAGCAGTACTTC	CASSLSLMRAGTTAYEQYF
TRBV7-2	TRBJ2-7	TRBD1	many	TGTGCCAGCACCTACGGGACAGTCTTACCCTACGAGCAGTACTTC	CASTYGTVLPYEQYF
TRBV19	TRBJ2-2	TRBD2	few	TGTGCCAGTAGGATTACTAGACTAGCGGCGAACACCGGGGAGCTGTTTTTT	CASRITRLAANTGELFF